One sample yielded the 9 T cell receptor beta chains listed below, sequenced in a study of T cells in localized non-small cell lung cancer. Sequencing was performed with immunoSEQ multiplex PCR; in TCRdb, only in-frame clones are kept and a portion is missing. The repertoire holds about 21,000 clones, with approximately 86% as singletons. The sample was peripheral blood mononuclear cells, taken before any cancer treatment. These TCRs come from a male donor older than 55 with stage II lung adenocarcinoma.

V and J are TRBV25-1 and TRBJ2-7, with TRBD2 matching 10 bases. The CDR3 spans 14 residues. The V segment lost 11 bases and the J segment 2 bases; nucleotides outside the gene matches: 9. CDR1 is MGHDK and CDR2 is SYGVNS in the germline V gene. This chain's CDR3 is CALSRTSGAYEQYF. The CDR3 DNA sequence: TGTGCCTTATCTCGGACTAGCGGAGCCTACGAGCAGTACTTC.

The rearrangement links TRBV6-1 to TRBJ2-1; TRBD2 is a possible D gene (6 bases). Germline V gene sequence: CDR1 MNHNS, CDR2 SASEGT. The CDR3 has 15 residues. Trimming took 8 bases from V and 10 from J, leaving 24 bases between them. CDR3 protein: CASQISTSFGREQFF. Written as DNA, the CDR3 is TGTGCCAGCCAAATATCGACTAGTTTTGGAAGGGAGCAGTTCTTC.

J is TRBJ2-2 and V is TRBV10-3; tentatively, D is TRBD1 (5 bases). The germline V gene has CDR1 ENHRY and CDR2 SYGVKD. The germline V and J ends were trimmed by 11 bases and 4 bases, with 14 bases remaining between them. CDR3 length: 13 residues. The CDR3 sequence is CASARGSTGELFF. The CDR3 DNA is TGTGCCTCGGCAAGGGGCAGCACCGGGGAGCTGTTTTTT.

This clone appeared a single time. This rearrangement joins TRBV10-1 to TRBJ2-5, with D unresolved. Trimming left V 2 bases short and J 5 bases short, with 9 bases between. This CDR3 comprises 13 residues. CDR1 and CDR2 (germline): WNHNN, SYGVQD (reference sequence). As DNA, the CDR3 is TGCGCCAGCAGTGAGGTATCCGGGGAGACCCAGTACTTC. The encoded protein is CASSEVSGETQYF.

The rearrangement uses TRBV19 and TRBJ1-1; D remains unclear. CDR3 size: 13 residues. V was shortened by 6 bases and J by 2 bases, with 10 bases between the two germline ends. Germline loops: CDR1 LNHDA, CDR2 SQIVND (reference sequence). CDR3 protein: CASRYTANTEAFF. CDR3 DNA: TGTGCCAGTAGGTACACGGCCAACACTGAAGCTTTCTTT.

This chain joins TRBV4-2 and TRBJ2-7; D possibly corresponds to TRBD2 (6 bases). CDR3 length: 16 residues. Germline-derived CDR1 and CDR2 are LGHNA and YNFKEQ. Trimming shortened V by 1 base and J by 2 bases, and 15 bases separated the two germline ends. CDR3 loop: CASSQAGDGGTYEQYF. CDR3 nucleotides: TGTGCCAGCAGCCAAGCGGGAGATGGCGGGACCTACGAGCAGTACTTC.

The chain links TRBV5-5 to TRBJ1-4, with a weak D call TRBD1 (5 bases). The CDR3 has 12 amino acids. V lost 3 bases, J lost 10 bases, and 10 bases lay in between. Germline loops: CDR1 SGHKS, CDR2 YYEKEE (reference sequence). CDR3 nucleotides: TGTGCCAGCAGCTCTCTGGGGACAAAACTGTTTTTT. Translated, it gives CASSSLGTKLFF. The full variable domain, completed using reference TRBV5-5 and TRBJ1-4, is DAGVTQSPTHLIKTRGQQVTLRCSPISGHKSVSWYQQVLGQGPQFIFQYYEKEERGRGNFPDRFSARQFPNYSSELNVNALLLGDSALYLCASSSLGTKLFFGSGTQLSVL.

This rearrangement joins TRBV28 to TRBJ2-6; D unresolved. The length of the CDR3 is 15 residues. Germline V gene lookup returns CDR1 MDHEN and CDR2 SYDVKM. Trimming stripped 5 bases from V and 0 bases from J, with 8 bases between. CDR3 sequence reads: CASSIQSSGANVLTF. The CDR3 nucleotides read TGTGCCAGCAGTATACAGAGCTCTGGGGCCAACGTCCTGACTTTC.

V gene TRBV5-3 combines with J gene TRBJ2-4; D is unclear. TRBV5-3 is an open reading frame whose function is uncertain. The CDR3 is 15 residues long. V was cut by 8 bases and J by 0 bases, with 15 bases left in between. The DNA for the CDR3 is TGTGCCAGCAGCCGGGCAGTACTAGCCAAAAACATTCAGTACTTC. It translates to CASSRAVLAKNIQYF.